The rows below give T cell receptor beta chains drawn from one sample of a study of vaccination and CD4 T cells after COVID-19. One entry per CDR3 protein, called by TCRdb with MiXCR from the PCR reads. The repertoire has some 15,000 distinct CDR3 sequences, less than 70% of them found once; the top ten carry roughly 13%. These receptors have no identified antigens. The source material was CD4+ T cells from blood, cultured in vitro. Receptors were obtained from a human donor who had recovered from COVID-19. CDR3s include the opening cysteine and the closing phenylalanine or tryptophan. A D gene is named only where the DNA matches it firmly. A clone size is listed for some rows: how often the clone was seen (once, few, many), or a class if it is expanded.

J gene: TRBJ1-2; D gene: .; V gene: TRBV9; clone size: .; CDR3 DNA: TGTGCCAGCAGCGCATGGGGGGACACCAACTATGGCTACACCTTC; CDR3 protein: CASSAWGDTNYGYTF
J gene: TRBJ1-5; D gene: TRBD1; V gene: TRBV27; clone size: few; CDR3 DNA: TGTGCCAGCAAATACAGGGGGATCGGCAATCAGCCCCAGCATTTT; CDR3 protein: CASKYRGIGNQPQHF
J gene: TRBJ2-2; D gene: .; V gene: TRBV20-1; clone size: .; CDR3 DNA: TGCAGTGCTAGAGATTCGGGACAACGAAACACCGGGGAGCTGTTTTTT; CDR3 protein: CSARDSGQRNTGELFF
J gene: TRBJ2-1; D gene: .; V gene: TRBV20-1; clone size: once; CDR3 DNA: TGCAGTGCTACTAGCGACTACAATGAGCAGTTCTTC; CDR3 protein: CSATSDYNEQFF
J gene: TRBJ1-3; D gene: .; V gene: TRBV7-9; clone size: .; CDR3 DNA: TGTGCCAGCAGCTGGGTGGGGGCCAACACCATATATTTT; CDR3 protein: CASSWVGANTIYF
J gene: TRBJ2-1; D gene: .; V gene: TRBV20-1; clone size: .; CDR3 DNA: TGCAGTGCTACCCGGACTAATAATGAGCAGTTCTTC; CDR3 protein: CSATRTNNEQFF
J gene: TRBJ1-1; D gene: TRBD1; V gene: TRBV19; clone size: few; CDR3 DNA: TGTGCCAGTAGTATTGGGAGGCGCGGACAGGGGGTCACTGAAGCTTTCTTT; CDR3 protein: CASSIGRRGQGVTEAFF
J gene: TRBJ2-3; D gene: .; V gene: TRBV9; clone size: .; CDR3 DNA: TGTGCCAGCAGCGGGAACACAGATACGCAGTATTTT; CDR3 protein: CASSGNTDTQYF
J gene: TRBJ2-1; D gene: .; V gene: TRBV19; clone size: .; CDR3 DNA: TGTGCCAGTAGTTTAACTAGCTACAATGAGCAGTTCTTC; CDR3 protein: CASSLTSYNEQFF
J gene: TRBJ2-3; D gene: TRBD2; V gene: TRBV20-1; clone size: .; CDR3 DNA: TGCAGTGCTAGAGATCCTAGCGGGAGCACAGATACGCAGTATTTT; CDR3 protein: CSARDPSGSTDTQYF
J gene: TRBJ2-2; D gene: .; V gene: TRBV19; clone size: .; CDR3 DNA: TGTGCCAGTAACGGCTGGAACACCGGGGAGCTGTTTTTT; CDR3 protein: CASNGWNTGELFF
J gene: TRBJ2-5; D gene: TRBD2; V gene: TRBV7-9; clone size: .; CDR3 DNA: TGTGCCAGCAGCTTACTAGCGGGGGAAGAGACCCAGTACTTC; CDR3 protein: CASSLLAGEETQYF
J gene: TRBJ2-5; D gene: .; V gene: TRBV19; clone size: few; CDR3 DNA: TGTGCCAGTAGTGACGGTGGCGAGACCCAGTACTTC; CDR3 protein: CASSDGGETQYF
J gene: TRBJ2-2; D gene: .; V gene: TRBV20-1; clone size: few; CDR3 DNA: TGCAGTGCTGCTACGAACACCGGGGAGCTGTTTTTT; CDR3 protein: CSAATNTGELFF
J gene: TRBJ2-7; D gene: TRBD1; V gene: TRBV6-5; clone size: .; CDR3 DNA: TGTGCCAGCAGTTATCAAGATAGGGACAGCTACGAGCAGTACTTC; CDR3 protein: CASSYQDRDSYEQYF